This record covers a single T cell receptor (beta chain). The data derive from a study of blood T cell repertoires in COVID-19. Whole-study context: T cells, B-cell-depleted T cells, or PBMCs supplied cDNA or gDNA.

Original analysis: By means of reference gene primer amplification, nucleated cell counts were estimated. Only in-frame clones appear in the TCRdb table, and some are missing; sequencing was by immunoSEQ multiplex PCR. V and J calls and clone size come straight from that table; D and trimming were deduced from the DNA. The data show about 460,000 clones, 70% to 90% seen once. Before being deemed recovered, Cohort 3 donors had two negative PCRs, clearance, or symptom resolution. The sequenced material came from PBMCs or T cells enriched from blood (not recorded which). The receptor comes from an older woman who had recovered from COVID-19.

The CDR3 is CASSSTGNQPQHF. The CDR3 coding sequence is TGTGCCAGCAGCTCGACAGGGAATCAGCCCCAGCATTTT. V is TRBV11-2 and J is TRBJ1-5; 7 bases agree with TRBD1. The V gene end was trimmed by 4 bases and the J gene end by 4 bases; junction bases not matched to a gene: 1. The germline V gene encodes CDR1 SGHAT and CDR2 FQNNGV. This CDR3 comprises 13 residues.